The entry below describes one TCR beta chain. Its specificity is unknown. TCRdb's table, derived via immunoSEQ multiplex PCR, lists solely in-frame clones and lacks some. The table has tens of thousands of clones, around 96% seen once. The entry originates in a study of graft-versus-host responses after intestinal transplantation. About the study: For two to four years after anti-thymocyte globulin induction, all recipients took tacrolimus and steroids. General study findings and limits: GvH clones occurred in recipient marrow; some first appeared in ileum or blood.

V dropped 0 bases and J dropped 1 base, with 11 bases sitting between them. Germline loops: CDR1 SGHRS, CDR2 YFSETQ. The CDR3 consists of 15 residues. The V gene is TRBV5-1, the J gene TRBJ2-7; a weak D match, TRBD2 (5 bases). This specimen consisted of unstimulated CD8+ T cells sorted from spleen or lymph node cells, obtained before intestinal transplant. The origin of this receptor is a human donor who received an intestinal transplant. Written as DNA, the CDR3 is TGCGCCAGCAGCTTGGGGGCTAGCAGTTCCTACGAGCAGTACTTC. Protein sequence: CASSLGASSSYEQYF.